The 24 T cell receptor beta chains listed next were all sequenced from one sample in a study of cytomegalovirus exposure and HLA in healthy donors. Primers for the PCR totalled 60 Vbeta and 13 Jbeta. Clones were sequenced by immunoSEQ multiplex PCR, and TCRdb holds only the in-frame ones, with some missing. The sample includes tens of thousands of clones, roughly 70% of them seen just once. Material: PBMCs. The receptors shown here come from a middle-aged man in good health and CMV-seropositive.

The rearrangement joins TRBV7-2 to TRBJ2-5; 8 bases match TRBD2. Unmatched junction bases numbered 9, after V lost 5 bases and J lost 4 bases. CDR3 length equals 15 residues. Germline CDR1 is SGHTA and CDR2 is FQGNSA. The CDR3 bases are TGTGCCAGCAGCCCAGTAGCGGGGCCAGGAGAGACCCAGTACTTC. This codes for CASSPVAGPGETQYF.

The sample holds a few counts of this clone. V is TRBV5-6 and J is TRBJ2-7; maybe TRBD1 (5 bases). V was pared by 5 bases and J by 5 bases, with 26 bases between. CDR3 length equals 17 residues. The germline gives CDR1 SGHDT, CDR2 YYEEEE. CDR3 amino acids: CASRVIASGYMGNEQYF. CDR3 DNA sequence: TGTGCCAGCAGGGTCATAGCTTCAGGGTACATGGGTAACGAGCAGTACTTC.

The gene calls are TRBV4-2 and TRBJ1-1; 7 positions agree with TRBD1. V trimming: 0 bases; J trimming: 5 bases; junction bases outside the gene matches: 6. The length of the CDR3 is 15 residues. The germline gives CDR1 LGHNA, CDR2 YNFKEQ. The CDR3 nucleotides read TGTGCCAGCAGCCAAGATCTGACAGGGAGGACTGAAGCTTTCTTT. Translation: CASSQDLTGRTEAFF.

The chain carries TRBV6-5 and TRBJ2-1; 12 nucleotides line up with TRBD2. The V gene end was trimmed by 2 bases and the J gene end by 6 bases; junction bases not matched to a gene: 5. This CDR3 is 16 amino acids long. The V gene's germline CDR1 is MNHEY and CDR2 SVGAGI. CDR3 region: CASSYTASGGANEQFF. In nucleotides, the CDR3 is TGTGCCAGCAGTTACACCGCTAGCGGGGGGGCCAATGAGCAGTTCTTC.

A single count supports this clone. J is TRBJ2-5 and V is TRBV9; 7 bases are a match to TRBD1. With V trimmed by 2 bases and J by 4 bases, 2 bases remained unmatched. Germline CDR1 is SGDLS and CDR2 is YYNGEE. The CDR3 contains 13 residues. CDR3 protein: CASSVTGRETQYF. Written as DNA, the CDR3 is TGTGCCAGCAGCGTGACAGGGCGAGAGACCCAGTACTTC.

The CDR3 DNA reads TGCGCCAGCAACAACAGGGTTCAAGAGACCCAGTACTTC. Its translation: CASNNRVQETQYF. This sequence joins TRBV5-1 and TRBJ2-5; a weak D match, TRBD1 (6 bases). Germline lookup yields CDR1 SGHRS and CDR2 YFSETQ. With 6 bases removed from V and 2 bases from J, the gap between germline ends came to 11 bases. CDR3 length equals 13 residues.

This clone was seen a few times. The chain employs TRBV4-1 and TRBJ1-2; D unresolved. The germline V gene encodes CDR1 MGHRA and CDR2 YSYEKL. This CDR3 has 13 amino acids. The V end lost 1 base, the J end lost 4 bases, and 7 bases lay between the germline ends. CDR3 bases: TGCGCCAGCAGCCAAGCCGGGATCTATGGCTACACCTTC. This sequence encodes CASSQAGIYGYTF.

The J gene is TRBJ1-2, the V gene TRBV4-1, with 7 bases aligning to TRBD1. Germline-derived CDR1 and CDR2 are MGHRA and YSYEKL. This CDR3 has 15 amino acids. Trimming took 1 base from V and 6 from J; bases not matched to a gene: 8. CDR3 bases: TGCGCCAGCAGCCAAGTTTCGACAGGGCTCCATGGCTACACCTTC. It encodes CASSQVSTGLHGYTF.

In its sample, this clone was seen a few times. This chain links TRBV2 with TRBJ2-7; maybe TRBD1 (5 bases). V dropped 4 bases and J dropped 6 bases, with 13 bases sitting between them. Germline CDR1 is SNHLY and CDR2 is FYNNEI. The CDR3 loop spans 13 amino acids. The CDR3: CASSVGREGEQYF. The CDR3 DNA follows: TGTGCCAGCAGTGTCGGCAGGGAAGGCGAGCAGTACTTC.

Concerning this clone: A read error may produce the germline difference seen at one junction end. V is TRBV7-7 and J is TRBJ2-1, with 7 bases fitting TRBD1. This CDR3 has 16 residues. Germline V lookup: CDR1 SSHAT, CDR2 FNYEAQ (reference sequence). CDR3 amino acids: CASSPRPTGPYNEQFF. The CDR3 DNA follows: TGTGCTAGCAGCCCAAGACCGACAGGGCCATACAATGAGCAGTTCTTC.

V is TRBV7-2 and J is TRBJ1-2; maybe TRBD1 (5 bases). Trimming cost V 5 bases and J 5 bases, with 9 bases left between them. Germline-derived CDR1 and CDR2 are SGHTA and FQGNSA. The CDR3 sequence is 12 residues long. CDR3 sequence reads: CASSLGQYGYTF. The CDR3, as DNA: TGTGCCAGCAGCCTGGGGCAGTATGGCTACACCTTC.

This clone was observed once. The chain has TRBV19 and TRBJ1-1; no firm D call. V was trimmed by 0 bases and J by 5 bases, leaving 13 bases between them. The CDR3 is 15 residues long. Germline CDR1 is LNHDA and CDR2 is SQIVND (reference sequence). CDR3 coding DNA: TGTGCCAGTAGTATAGAGGCAGGAATCCTGACTGAAGCTTTCTTT. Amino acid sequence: CASSIEAGILTEAFF.

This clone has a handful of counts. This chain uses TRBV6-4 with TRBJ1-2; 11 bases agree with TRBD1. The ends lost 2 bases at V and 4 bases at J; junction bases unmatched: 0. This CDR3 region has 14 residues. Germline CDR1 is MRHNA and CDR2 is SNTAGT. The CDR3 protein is CASSDGTGGYGYTF. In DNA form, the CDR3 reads TGTGCCAGCAGTGACGGGACAGGGGGCTATGGCTACACCTTC.

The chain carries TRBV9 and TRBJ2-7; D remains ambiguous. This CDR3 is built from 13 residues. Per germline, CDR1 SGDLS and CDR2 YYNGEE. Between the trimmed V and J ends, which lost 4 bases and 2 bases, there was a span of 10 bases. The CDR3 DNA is TGTGCCAGCAGCTCCCATGAGGCCTACGAGCAGTACTTC. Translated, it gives CASSSHEAYEQYF.

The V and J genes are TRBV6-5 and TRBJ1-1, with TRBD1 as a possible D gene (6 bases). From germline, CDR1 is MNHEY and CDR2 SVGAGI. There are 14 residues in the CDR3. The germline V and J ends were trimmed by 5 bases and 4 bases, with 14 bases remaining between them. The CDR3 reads CASSVHREGTEAFF. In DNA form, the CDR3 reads TGTGCCAGCAGTGTACACAGGGAGGGCACTGAAGCTTTCTTT.

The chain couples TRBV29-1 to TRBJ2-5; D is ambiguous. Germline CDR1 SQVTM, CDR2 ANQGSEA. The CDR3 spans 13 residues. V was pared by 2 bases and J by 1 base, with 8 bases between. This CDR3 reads CSVEQAGQETQYF. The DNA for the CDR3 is TGCAGCGTTGAACAGGCCGGCCAAGAGACCCAGTACTTC.

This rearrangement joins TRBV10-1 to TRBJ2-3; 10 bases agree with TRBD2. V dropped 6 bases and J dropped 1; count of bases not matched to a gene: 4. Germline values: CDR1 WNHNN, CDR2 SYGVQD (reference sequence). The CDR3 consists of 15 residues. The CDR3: CASSRLAGGTDTQYF. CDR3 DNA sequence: TGCGCCAGCAGCCGCCTAGCGGGGGGCACAGATACGCAGTATTTT.

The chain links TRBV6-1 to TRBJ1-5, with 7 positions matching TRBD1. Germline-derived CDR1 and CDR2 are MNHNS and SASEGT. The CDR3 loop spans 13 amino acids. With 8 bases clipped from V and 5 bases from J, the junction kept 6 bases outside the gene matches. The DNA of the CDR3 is TGTGCCAGCCTTGGGACAGCCGATCAGCCCCAGCATTTT. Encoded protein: CASLGTADQPQHF.

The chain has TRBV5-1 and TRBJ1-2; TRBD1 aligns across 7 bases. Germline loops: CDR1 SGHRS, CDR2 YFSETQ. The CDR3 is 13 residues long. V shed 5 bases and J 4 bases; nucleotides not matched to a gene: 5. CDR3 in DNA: TGCGCCAGCAGTTTATACAGGGGCTATGGCTACACCTTC. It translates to CASSLYRGYGYTF.

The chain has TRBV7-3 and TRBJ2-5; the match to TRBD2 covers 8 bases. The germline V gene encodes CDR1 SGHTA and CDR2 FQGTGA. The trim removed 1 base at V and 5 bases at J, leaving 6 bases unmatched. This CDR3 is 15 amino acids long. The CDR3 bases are TGTGCCAGCAGCTTAATGGCGGGGGGAGGGGAGACCCAGTACTTC. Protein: CASSLMAGGGETQYF. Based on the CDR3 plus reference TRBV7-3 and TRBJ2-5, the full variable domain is GAGVSQTPSNKVTEKGKYVELRCDPISGHTALYWYRQSLGQGPEFLIYFQGTGAADDSGLPNDRFFAVRPEGSVSTLKIQRTERGDSAVYLCASSLMAGGGETQYFGPGTRLLVL.

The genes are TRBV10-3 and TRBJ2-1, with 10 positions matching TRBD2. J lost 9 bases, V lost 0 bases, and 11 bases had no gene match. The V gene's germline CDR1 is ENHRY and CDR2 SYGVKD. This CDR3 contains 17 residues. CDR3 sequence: CAISESLAGAFRGEQFF. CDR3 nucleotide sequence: TGTGCCATCAGTGAGTCTCTAGCGGGGGCCTTCCGGGGTGAGCAGTTCTTC.

The CDR3 reads CATSRELTGKETQYF. The CDR3, as DNA: TGTGCCACCAGCAGAGAATTGACAGGGAAAGAGACCCAGTACTTC. The chain joins TRBV15 to TRBJ2-5; 7 bases agree with TRBD1. The ends lost 0 bases at V and 3 bases at J; junction bases unmatched: 4. This CDR3 spans 15 amino acids. Germline CDR1 LNHNV, CDR2 YYDKDF (reference sequence).

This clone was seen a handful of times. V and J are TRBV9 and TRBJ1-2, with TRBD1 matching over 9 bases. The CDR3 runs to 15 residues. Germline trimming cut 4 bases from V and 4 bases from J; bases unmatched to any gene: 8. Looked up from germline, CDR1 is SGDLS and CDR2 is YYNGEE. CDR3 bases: TGTGCCAGCAGCTCACCCCGACAGGGGGGCTATGGCTACACCTTC. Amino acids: CASSSPRQGGYGYTF.

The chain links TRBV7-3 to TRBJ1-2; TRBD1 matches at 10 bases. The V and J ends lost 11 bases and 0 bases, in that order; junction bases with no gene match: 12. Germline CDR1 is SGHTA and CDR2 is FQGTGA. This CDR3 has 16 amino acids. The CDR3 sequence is CAGDRTGGRANYGYTF. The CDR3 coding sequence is TGTGCCGGTGACCGGACAGGGGGTCGAGCTAACTATGGCTACACCTTC.